This T cell receptor (beta chain) is from a study of T cell repertoires in cytomegalovirus infection. About the study: Shared public TCR beta signatures pointed to both CMV infection and a matching HLA type.

This clonotype was detected only a few times. Its target is unknown. Using its own MiXCR run on the reads, TCRdb lists one record per CDR3 protein. Among 180,000 or so distinct CDR3 sequences listed, about a sixth were seen once. The CDR3 is 14 residues long. V shed 4 bases and J shed 5 bases, with 15 bases lying between them. Study-level results: Of the TCR beta families, the public ones yielded a cumulative frequency that identified carriers of CMV plus the relevant HLA. HLA-C-restricted CMV clonotypes gave the most frequent clonotype in two of eight donors.

This sequence joins TRBV23-1 and TRBJ2-7; no definite D call. TRBV23-1 is placed among ORFs of uncertain function. Sequenced: CD8+ T cells from PBMCs. This receptor was identified in a human donor in good health (CMV status not recorded). Some clones in this sample may be carry-over from other donors' samples. The CDR3 DNA follows: TGCGCCAGCAGTCCCGCGAGGCAGAATAACGAGCAGTACTTC. Protein sequence: CASSPARQNNEQYF.